This T cell receptor (beta chain) was retrieved from a study of CD8 T cells in ankylosing spondylitis. General observations from the study: CD8+ by phenotype, disease-linked clones were relatively rare in peripheral blood.

Note on this clonotype: The antigen is unknown.

TCRdb itself ran the 5' RACE reads through MiXCR, one entry per CDR3 protein. This table has hundreds of thousands of distinct CDR3 sequences, 20% appearing once. The CDR3 contains 13 residues. V lost 0 bases to trimming and J lost 5 bases, with 6 bases between them. Sequencing was performed on blood, either unsorted or a sorted T cell fraction (not recorded which). This receptor was obtained from a female donor with ankylosing spondylitis or in good health (not recorded which). The V and J genes are TRBV5-3 and TRBJ2-1; no definite D call. TRBV5-3 is sorted into the ORF group, with uncertain function. This CDR3 is CARSLVLDNEQFF. Here the CDR3 DNA reads TGTGCCAGAAGCTTGGTTCTTGACAATGAGCAGTTCTTC.